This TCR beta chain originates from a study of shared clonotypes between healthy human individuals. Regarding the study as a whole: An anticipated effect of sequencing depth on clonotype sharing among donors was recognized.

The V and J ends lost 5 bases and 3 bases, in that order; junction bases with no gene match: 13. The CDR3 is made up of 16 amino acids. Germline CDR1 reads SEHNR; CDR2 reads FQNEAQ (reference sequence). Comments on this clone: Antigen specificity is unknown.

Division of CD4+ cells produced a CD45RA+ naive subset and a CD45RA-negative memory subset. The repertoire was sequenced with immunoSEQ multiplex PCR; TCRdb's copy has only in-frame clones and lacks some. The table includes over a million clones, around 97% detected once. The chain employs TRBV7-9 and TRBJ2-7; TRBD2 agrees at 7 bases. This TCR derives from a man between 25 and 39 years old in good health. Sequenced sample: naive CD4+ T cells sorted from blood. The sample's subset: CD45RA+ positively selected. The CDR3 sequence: CASSRMGAGSIYEQYF. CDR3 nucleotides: TGTGCCAGCAGCCGTATGGGAGCGGGATCGATCTACGAGCAGTACTTC.